A selection of T cell receptor beta chains follows, all from one sample in a study of T cell repertoires in cytomegalovirus infection. MiXCR was run by TCRdb on the reads, yielding one entry per CDR3 protein. This sample has over 200,000 distinct CDR3 sequences, with approximately 15% found just once. Sample: PBMCs. All receptors come from a human donor in good health (CMV status not recorded). Some clones in this sample may be carry-over from other donors' samples. The CDR3 runs from the conserved cysteine through the conserved F or W. Fields, in order: clone size, V gene, J gene, D gene, CDR3 DNA, CDR3 protein. The D gene is left open where the match is weak. A clone size is listed for some rows: how often the clone was seen (once, few, many), or a class if it is expanded.

>NA|TRBV12-3/TRBV12-4|TRBJ2-6|NA
TGTGCCAGCAGTTTAATAAGCTCTGGGGCCAACGTCCTGACTTTC
CASSLISSGANVLTF
>many|TRBV24-1|TRBJ2-1|TRBD1
TGTGCCACCAGTGGAACAGGGGGAGGCAATGAGCAGTTCTTC
CATSGTGGGNEQFF
>NA|TRBV4-1|TRBJ1-1|TRBD1
TGCGCCAGCAGCCAGAAACCGCCTTTAGACAGGGTATGGGCTGAAGCTTTCTTT
CASSQKPPLDRVWAEAFF
>NA|TRBV5-1|TRBJ2-5|NA
TGCGCCAGCCGACCGTCCGGGACTCCGGGCGAGACCCAGTACTTC
CASRPSGTPGETQYF
>many|TRBV10-3|TRBJ2-2|NA
TGTGCCATCAGTGAGTCTGGTGGGTTCGGGGAGCTGTTTTTT
CAISESGGFGELFF
>NA|TRBV20-1|TRBJ2-5|TRBD2
TGCAGTGCTAGCAGCGGGGGTGAGACCCAGTACTTC
CSASSGGETQYF
>few|TRBV27|TRBJ1-2|NA
TGTGCCAGCAGTTTCTTACAGGGTCGAAGCTATGGCTACACCTTC
CASSFLQGRSYGYTF
>NA|TRBV19|TRBJ1-5|NA
TGTGCCAGTAGTACCGACTTGTGGCCCCAGCATTTT
CASSTDLWPQHF
>many|TRBV20-1|TRBJ2-3|TRBD2
TGCAGTGCTAGAGGCCCCGGGACTAGCGGGAGAAGTGGAGATACGCAGTATTTT
CSARGPGTSGRSGDTQYF
>few|TRBV11-3|TRBJ1-1|TRBD1
TGTGCCAGCAGACGGACAGGGGCGACCACTGAAGCTTTCTTT
CASRRTGATTEAFF
>NA|TRBV6-5|TRBJ2-1|NA
TGTGCCAGCAGCCGTGGGGGACAACAGTTCTTC
CASSRGGQQFF
>many|TRBV12-3/TRBV12-4|TRBJ2-1|NA
TGTGCCAGCAGTTCCGGTATCGAGGGGAACAATGAGCAGTTCTTC
CASSSGIEGNNEQFF
>NA|TRBV20-1|TRBJ2-1|NA
TGCAGTGCTAGCGGGGTTCTGCTTACCGATGAGCAGTTCTTC
CSASGVLLTDEQFF